The 29 T cell receptor beta chains below all came from one sample that was sequenced in a study of cytomegalovirus exposure and HLA in healthy donors (dated by TCRdb to the late 2010s). Libraries were constructed by the immunoSEQ multiplex PCR assay. Held by TCRdb, this immuneACCESS table contains in-frame sequences only and omits some clones. Under half of the omission traces to an unresolved V gene where checked; the cause of the rest is unknown. Present in this sample are more than 110,000 clones, about nine tenths of which were seen just once. Under 3% of the sample belongs to the ten largest clones. Sequencing used PBMCs. The receptors here all came from a man aged 18 to 29 in good health and CMV-seronegative.

The rearrangement links TRBV6-5 to TRBJ1-2; possibly TRBD1 for D (5 bases). CDR3 length: 16 amino acids. V was trimmed by 4 bases and J by 4 bases, leaving 19 bases between them. Germline CDR1 and CDR2: MNHEY and SVGAGI. CDR3 region: CASSLFPGLSLYGYTF. CDR3 DNA sequence: TGTGCCAGCAGTTTATTCCCGGGACTTAGCCTCTATGGCTACACCTTC.

The CDR3 spells CASSAQGLDTQYF. CDR3 nucleotide sequence: TGTGCCAGCAGTGCACAGGGTTTGGATACGCAGTATTTT. The J gene is TRBJ2-3, the V gene TRBV6-5, with a weak D call TRBD1 (6 bases). Germline CDR1 MNHEY, CDR2 SVGAGI. This CDR3 is 13 amino acids long. Trimming cost V 5 bases and J 6 bases, with 12 bases left between them.

The gene calls are TRBV10-1 and TRBJ2-3, with D possibly being TRBD2 (6 bases). Per the germline V gene, CDR1 is WNHNN and CDR2 is SYGVQD (reference sequence). CDR3 length equals 11 residues. Trimming shortened V by 10 bases and J by 4 bases, and 9 bases separated the two germline ends. CDR3 amino acids: CATGTADTQYF. The CDR3 coding sequence is TGCGCCACAGGGACTGCAGATACGCAGTATTTT.

The genes are TRBV7-9 and TRBJ1-1; D unclear. V lost 5 bases to trimming and J lost 5 bases, with 21 bases between them. CDR3 length: 16 residues. The germline CDR1 and CDR2 sequences are SEHNR and FQNEAQ (reference sequence). Here the CDR3 reads CASSPLPMGPQTEAFF. CDR3 coding DNA: TGTGCCAGCAGCCCCCTCCCGATGGGCCCCCAAACTGAAGCTTTCTTT.

This clone has only one observation. The V gene is TRBV5-4, the J gene TRBJ1-2; 8 bases line up with TRBD1. The J segment lost 4 bases and the V segment lost 4 bases, leaving 6 bases of the junction unmatched. Germline V gene lookup returns CDR1 SGHNT and CDR2 YYREEE (reference sequence). There are 14 residues in the CDR3. The DNA for the CDR3 is TGTGCCAGCAGCAACCTAGACAGGGGCTATGGCTACACCTTC. It is translated as CASSNLDRGYGYTF.

The chain joins TRBV7-2 to TRBJ2-1; D is ambiguous. Trimming removed 5 bases at V and 5 bases at J, with 13 bases between. The CDR3 spans 14 residues. Per the germline V gene, CDR1 is SGHTA and CDR2 is FQGNSA. The CDR3 DNA sequence: TGTGCCAGCAGCCCTGACTCGTCCCACAATGAGCAGTTCTTC. It specifies CASSPDSSHNEQFF.

The V call is TRBV2, the J call TRBJ2-7; D ambiguous. CDR1 and CDR2 (germline): SNHLY, FYNNEI. The CDR3 has 13 residues. Trimming pared 7 bases from V and 0 bases from J, leaving 10 bases between. CDR3 in amino acids: CASKTGSSYEQYF. Here the CDR3 DNA reads TGTGCCAGCAAGACCGGGTCCTCCTACGAGCAGTACTTC.

This clone has more than one count but fewer than ten. V gene TRBV7-2 combines with J gene TRBJ1-5, with D unclear. Trimming took off 4 bases at V and 5 bases at J, with 6 bases between the two ends. Germline CDR1 and CDR2: SGHTA and FQGNSA. CDR3 length: 12 amino acids. The CDR3 DNA reads TGTGCCAGCAGCTCGCCGGATCAGCCCCAGCATTTT. This encodes CASSSPDQPQHF.

The genes are TRBV4-3 and TRBJ2-2; 11 bases map to TRBD2. CDR3 length: 15 amino acids. V lost 10 bases, J lost 4 bases, and 8 bases stayed unmatched. Germline-derived CDR1 and CDR2 are LGHNA and YSLEER. CDR3 nucleotides: TGCGCCAAATATAGCGGGAGGGTCGGCACCGGGGAGCTGTTTTTT. It encodes CAKYSGRVGTGELFF.

This clone was counted a single time. This chain uses TRBV4-1 with TRBJ2-5, with D tentatively TRBD1 (5 bases). Trimming removed 1 base at V and 1 base at J, with 16 bases between. The germline V gene has CDR1 MGHRA and CDR2 YSYEKL. This CDR3 is 17 amino acids long. The CDR3 region has the DNA TGCGCCAGCAGCCAAGGCCTCCGGCGGACACTCCAAGAGACCCAGTACTTC. This sequence encodes CASSQGLRRTLQETQYF.

The chain uses TRBV28 and TRBJ2-7, with 8 bases identical to TRBD1. The ends lost 4 bases at V and 4 bases at J; junction bases unmatched: 9. The germline CDR1 and CDR2 sequences are MDHEN and SYDVKM. This CDR3 comprises 15 residues. The CDR3 region is CASSSSGQGEYEQYF. In DNA, the CDR3 is TGTGCCAGCAGTTCCAGCGGACAGGGTGAATACGAGCAGTACTTC.

By its share, this clone is large. V gene TRBV6-1 combines with J gene TRBJ2-5, with 15 bases that match TRBD2. The CDR3 runs 15 residues. With 8 bases clipped from V and 2 bases from J, the junction kept 3 bases outside the gene matches. The germline V gene has CDR1 MNHNS and CDR2 SASEGT. The CDR3 sequence: CASQGLAGGQETQYF. The CDR3 DNA is TGTGCCAGCCAGGGACTAGCGGGGGGACAAGAGACCCAGTACTTC.

The rearrangement uses TRBV25-1 and TRBJ2-5; TRBD1 matches 9 bases. Germline V gene sequence: CDR1 MGHDK, CDR2 SYGVNS. CDR3 length: 13 residues. With 2 bases clipped from V and 10 bases from J, the junction kept 5 bases outside the gene matches. The CDR3 bases are TGTGCCAGCAGTGAAGTCGGGACAGGGTACCAGTACTTC. This translates into CASSEVGTGYQYF.

This clone has a handful of counts. The genes are TRBV6-1 and TRBJ1-4; D may be TRBD1 (5 bases). Trimming removed 2 bases from V and 7 bases from J, with 11 bases in between. The CDR3 sequence is 14 residues long. Germline-derived CDR1 and CDR2 are MNHNS and SASEGT. The DNA of the CDR3 is TGTGCCAGCAGTGAAATGGAGGGGAGTGAAAAACTGTTTTTT. Its protein is CASSEMEGSEKLFF.

The chain uses TRBV6-5 and TRBJ1-4; 9 nucleotides line up with TRBD1. CDR1 is MNHEY, CDR2 SVGAGI, per germline. The junction had 9 bases not matched to a gene; V was cut back by 4 bases and J by 6 bases. There are 16 residues in the CDR3. CDR3 DNA sequence: TGTGCCAGCAGTTCGCAATCCGGGACAGGGTATGAAAAACTGTTTTTT. This codes for CASSSQSGTGYEKLFF.

The chain recombines TRBV19 with TRBJ2-1; 8 nucleotides align to TRBD2. The CDR3 covers 15 residues. After removal of 7 bases from V and 3 bases from J, the junction contained 8 bases not matched to a gene. CDR1 LNHDA and CDR2 SQIVND come from the germline V gene (reference sequence). The CDR3 nucleotides are TGTGCCAGTACCCGCGGGAGGCGCAGCTACAATGAGCAGTTCTTC. Its protein is CASTRGRRSYNEQFF.

V and J are TRBV2 and TRBJ2-7, with D possibly matching TRBD2 (6 bases). Germline V gives CDR1 SNHLY, CDR2 FYNNEI. The V gene lost 6 bases and the J gene lost 0 bases, with 15 bases spanning the gap. This CDR3 has 15 amino acids. The CDR3 spells CASSRMAGSSYEQYF. The CDR3 DNA follows: TGTGCCAGCAGCCGCATGGCGGGGAGCTCCTACGAGCAGTACTTC. Using reference TRBV2 and TRBJ2-7 for the parts outside the CDR3, the full variable domain is EPEVTQTPSHQVTQMGQEVILRCVPISNHLYFYWYRQILGQKVEFLVSFYNNEISEKSEIFDDQFSVERPDGSNFTLKIRSTKLEDSAMYFCASSRMAGSSYEQYFGPGTRLTVT.

The chain couples TRBV7-9 to TRBJ2-5, with 10 bases aligning to TRBD1. This CDR3 is built from 17 residues. Germline V CDR1 and CDR2: SEHNR, FQNEAQ (reference sequence). The V and J ends lost 4 bases and 0 bases, in that order; junction bases with no gene match: 8. CDR3 residues: CASSSGTGTGDQETQYF. CDR3 nucleotide sequence: TGTGCCAGCAGCTCAGGAACCGGGACAGGGGACCAAGAGACCCAGTACTTC. Together with reference TRBV7-9 and TRBJ2-5, the CDR3 gives the full variable domain: DTGVSQNPRHKITKRGQNVTFRCDPISEHNRLYWYRQTLGQGPEFLTYFQNEAQLEKSRLLSDRFSAERPKGSFSTLEIQRTEQGDSAMYLCASSSGTGTGDQETQYFGPGTRLLVL.

This sequence joins TRBV11-2 and TRBJ1-1; D is unresolved. V was pared by 6 bases and J by 4 bases, with 21 bases between. The CDR3 sequence is 16 residues long. Germline-derived CDR1 and CDR2 are SGHAT and FQNNGV. CDR3 sequence (DNA): TGTGCCAGCAGTTCTTTAAGCGGGTCGACGGGCACTGAAGCTTTCTTT. Its protein is CASSSLSGSTGTEAFF. The variable domain in full, completed from reference TRBV11-2 and TRBJ1-1, reads EAGVAQSPRYKIIEKRQSVAFWCNPISGHATLYWYQQILGQGPKLLIQFQNNGVVDDSQLPKDRFSAERLKGVDSTLKIQPAKLEDSAVYLCASSSLSGSTGTEAFFGQGTRLTVV.

The chain has TRBV5-1 and TRBJ2-1, with 8 nucleotides matching TRBD1. Unmatched junction bases numbered 5, after V lost 4 bases and J lost 8 bases. This CDR3 spans 13 amino acids. Per the germline V gene, CDR1 is SGHRS and CDR2 is YFSETQ. DNA of the CDR3: TGCGCCAGCAGCAGACAGGGGACGGATGAGCAGTTCTTC. It yields the protein CASSRQGTDEQFF.

The V gene is TRBV6-6, the J gene TRBJ1-1; a possible D gene is TRBD1 (5 bases). Trimming removed 7 bases from V and 1 base from J, with 10 bases in between. The CDR3 sequence is 13 residues long. Germline loops: CDR1 MNHNY, CDR2 SVGAGI (reference sequence). CDR3 in amino acids: CASINRKNTEAFF. In DNA, the CDR3 is TGTGCCAGCATCAACAGGAAGAACACTGAAGCTTTCTTT.

Only a few counts were recorded for this clone. The chain has TRBV5-1 and TRBJ1-5, with D unresolved. Germline lookup yields CDR1 SGHRS and CDR2 YFSETQ. Deletions cut 3 bases from V and 6 bases from J, with 10 bases between. The CDR3 sequence is 13 residues long. The CDR3 sequence is CASSSEGLQPQHF. Here the CDR3 DNA reads TGCGCCAGCAGCTCAGAGGGTCTTCAGCCCCAGCATTTT.

This chain connects TRBV10-3 to TRBJ2-6, with 11 bases lining up with TRBD2. The CDR3 has 19 amino acids. Germline CDR1 reads ENHRY; CDR2 reads SYGVKD. Trimming at V came to 3 bases and at J to 0 bases, leaving 7 bases not matched to a gene. This CDR3 reads CAISDSGTSGLSGANVLTF. The CDR3 DNA sequence: TGTGCCATCAGTGATTCCGGGACTAGCGGCCTCTCTGGGGCCAACGTCCTGACTTTC.

The chain couples TRBV5-1 to TRBJ1-2; 7 positions agree with TRBD1. The trim removed 0 bases at V and 6 bases at J, leaving 5 bases unmatched. This CDR3 is 14 amino acids long. Per germline, CDR1 SGHRS and CDR2 YFSETQ. CDR3: CASSLGQGLDGYTF. In DNA form, the CDR3 reads TGCGCCAGCAGCTTGGGACAGGGACTTGATGGCTACACCTTC.

This clone was observed once. This rearrangement joins TRBV27 to TRBJ2-2, with 12 bases fitting TRBD2. Trimming at V came to 3 bases and at J to 0 bases, leaving 8 bases not matched to a gene. Germline loops: CDR1 MNHEY, CDR2 SMNVEV (reference sequence). This CDR3 is built from 19 residues. The CDR3 sequence is CASSLSRLAGAANTGELFF. CDR3 in DNA: TGTGCCAGCAGTTTGTCCCGACTAGCGGGGGCCGCGAACACCGGGGAGCTGTTTTTT.

This chain joins TRBV7-9 and TRBJ2-4, with 7 bases aligning to TRBD1. Losses at the gene ends were 5 bases for V and 5 bases for J; bases not matched to a gene: 6. This CDR3 has 14 amino acids. Germline values: CDR1 SEHNR, CDR2 FQNEAQ (reference sequence). The CDR3 coding sequence is TGTGCCAGCAGCCATGACAGGGATCAAAACATTCAGTACTTC. It codes for CASSHDRDQNIQYF.

The chain joins TRBV4-2 to TRBJ2-7, with TRBD2 matching over 7 bases. Germline CDR1 is LGHNA and CDR2 is YNFKEQ. The CDR3 covers 16 residues. The V gene end was trimmed by 0 bases and the J gene end by 3 bases; junction bases not matched to a gene: 8. The CDR3 loop is CASSQDDQRGRYEQYF. Here the CDR3 DNA reads TGTGCCAGCAGCCAAGACGACCAGCGGGGTCGCTACGAGCAGTACTTC.

The rearrangement links TRBV27 to TRBJ2-2, with TRBD2 matching over 7 bases. CDR3 size: 14 residues. V lost 2 bases, J lost 5 bases, and 2 bases stayed unmatched. The V gene's germline CDR1 is MNHEY and CDR2 SMNVEV (reference sequence). This chain's CDR3 is CASSLGEGTGELFF. CDR3 sequence (DNA): TGTGCCAGCAGTTTAGGGGAGGGGACCGGGGAGCTGTTTTTT.

This chain joins TRBV9 and TRBJ2-1, with 8 bases aligning to TRBD2. CDR1 and CDR2 (germline): SGDLS, YYNGEE. V shed 3 bases, J shed 7 bases, and the junction held 15 bases outside the gene matches. The CDR3 has 17 amino acids. The CDR3 nucleotides are TGTGCCAGCAGCGCATGGGGGAGGGAAGCGGGAGCTAATGAGCAGTTCTTC. Its protein product is CASSAWGREAGANEQFF.